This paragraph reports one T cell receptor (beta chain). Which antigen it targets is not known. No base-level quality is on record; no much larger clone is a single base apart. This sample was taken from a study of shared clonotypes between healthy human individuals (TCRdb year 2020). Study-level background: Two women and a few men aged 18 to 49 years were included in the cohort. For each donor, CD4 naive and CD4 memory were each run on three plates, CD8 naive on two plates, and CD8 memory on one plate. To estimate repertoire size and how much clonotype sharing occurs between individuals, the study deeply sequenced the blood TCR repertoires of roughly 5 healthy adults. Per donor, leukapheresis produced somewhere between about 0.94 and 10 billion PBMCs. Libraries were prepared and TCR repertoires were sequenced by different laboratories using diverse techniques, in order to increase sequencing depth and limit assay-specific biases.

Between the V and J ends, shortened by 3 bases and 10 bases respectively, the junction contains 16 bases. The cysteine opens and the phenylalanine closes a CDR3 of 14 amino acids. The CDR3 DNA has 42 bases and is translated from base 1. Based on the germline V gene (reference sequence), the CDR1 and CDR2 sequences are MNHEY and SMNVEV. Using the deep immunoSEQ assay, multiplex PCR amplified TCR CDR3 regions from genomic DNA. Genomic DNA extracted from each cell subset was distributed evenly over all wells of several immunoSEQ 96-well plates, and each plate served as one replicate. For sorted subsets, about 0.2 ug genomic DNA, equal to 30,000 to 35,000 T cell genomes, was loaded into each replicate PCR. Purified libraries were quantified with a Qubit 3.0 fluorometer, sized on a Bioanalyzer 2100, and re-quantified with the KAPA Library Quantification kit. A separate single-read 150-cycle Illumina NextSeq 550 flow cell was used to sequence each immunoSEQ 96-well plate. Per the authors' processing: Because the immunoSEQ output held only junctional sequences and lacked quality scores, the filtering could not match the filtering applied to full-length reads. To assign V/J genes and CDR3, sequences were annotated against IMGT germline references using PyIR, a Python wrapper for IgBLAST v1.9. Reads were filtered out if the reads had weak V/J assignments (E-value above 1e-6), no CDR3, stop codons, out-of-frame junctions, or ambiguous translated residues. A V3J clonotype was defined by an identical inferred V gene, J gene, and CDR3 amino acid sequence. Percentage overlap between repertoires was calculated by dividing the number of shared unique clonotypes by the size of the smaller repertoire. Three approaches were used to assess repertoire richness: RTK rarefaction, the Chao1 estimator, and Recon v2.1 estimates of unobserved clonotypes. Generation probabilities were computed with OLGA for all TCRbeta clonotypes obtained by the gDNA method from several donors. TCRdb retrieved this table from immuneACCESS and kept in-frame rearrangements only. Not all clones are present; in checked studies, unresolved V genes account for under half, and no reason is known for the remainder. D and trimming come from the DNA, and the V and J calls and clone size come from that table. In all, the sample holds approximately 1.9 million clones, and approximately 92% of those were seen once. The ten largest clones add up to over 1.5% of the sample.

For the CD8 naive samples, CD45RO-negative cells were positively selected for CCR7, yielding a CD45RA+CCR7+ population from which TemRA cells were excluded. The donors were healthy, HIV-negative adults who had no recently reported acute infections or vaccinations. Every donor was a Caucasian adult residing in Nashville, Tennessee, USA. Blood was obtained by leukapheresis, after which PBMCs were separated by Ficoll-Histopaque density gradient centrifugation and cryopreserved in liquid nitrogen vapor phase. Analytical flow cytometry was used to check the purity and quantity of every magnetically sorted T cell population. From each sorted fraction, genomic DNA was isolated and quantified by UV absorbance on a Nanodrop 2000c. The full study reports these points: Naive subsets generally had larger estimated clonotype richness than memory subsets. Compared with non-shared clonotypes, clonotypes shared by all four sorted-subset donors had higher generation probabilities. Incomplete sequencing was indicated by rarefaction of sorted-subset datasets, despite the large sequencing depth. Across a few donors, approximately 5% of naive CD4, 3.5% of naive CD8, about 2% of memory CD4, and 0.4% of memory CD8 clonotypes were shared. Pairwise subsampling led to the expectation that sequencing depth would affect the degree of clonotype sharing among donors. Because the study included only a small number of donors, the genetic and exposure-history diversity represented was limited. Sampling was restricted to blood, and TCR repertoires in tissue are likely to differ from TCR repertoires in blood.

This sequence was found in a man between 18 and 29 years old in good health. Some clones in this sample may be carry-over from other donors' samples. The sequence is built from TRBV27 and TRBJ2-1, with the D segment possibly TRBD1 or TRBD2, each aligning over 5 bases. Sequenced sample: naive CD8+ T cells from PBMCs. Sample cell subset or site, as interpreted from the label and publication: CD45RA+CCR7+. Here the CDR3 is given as CASSFVGAVQEQFF. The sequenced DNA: TGTGCCAGCAGTTTTGTCGGGGCGGTTCAGGAGCAGTTCTTC.